The 14 T cell receptor beta chains below come from one sample, sequenced in a study of shared clonotypes between healthy human individuals. Sequencing was performed with immunoSEQ multiplex PCR; in TCRdb, only in-frame clones are kept and a portion is missing. Among 600,000 or so clones, approximately 95% were seen once, and the ten largest hold around 0.11%. CD45RO-negative cells were positively selected for CCR7, leaving out terminally differentiated effector memory CD45RA+ cells. Sample: naive CD8+ T cells sorted from blood. Receptors originate from a woman in her twenties or thirties in good health.

A single count supports this clone. V is TRBV19 and J is TRBJ2-1; TRBD1 might be the D (6 bases). CDR1 is LNHDA, CDR2 SQIVND, per germline (reference sequence). V was trimmed by 7 bases and J by 0 bases, leaving 13 bases between them. This CDR3 has 15 residues. The CDR3, as DNA: TGTGCCAGTAAAACAGGGTGGGACTCCTACAATGAGCAGTTCTTC. Translating gives CASKTGWDSYNEQFF.

CDR3 coding DNA: TGTGCCAGCAGTGAATACCTGAATGGAAGGGGGACGGAGACCCAGTACTTC. It is translated as CASSEYLNGRGTETQYF. The chain links TRBV6-1 to TRBJ2-5; possible D gene TRBD1, 6 bases. This CDR3 is built from 17 residues. Germline assignment: CDR1 MNHNS and CDR2 SASEGT. V was shortened by 2 bases and J by 5 bases, with 21 bases between the two germline ends.

The V and J genes are TRBV27 and TRBJ1-4, with D perhaps TRBD1 (6 bases). V gave up 2 bases and J gave up 3 bases, with 7 bases separating them. The CDR3 extends over 14 amino acids. Looked up from germline, CDR1 is MNHEY and CDR2 is SMNVEV (reference sequence). CDR3 sequence reads: CASSLTGSNEKLFF. The DNA of the CDR3 is TGTGCCAGCAGTTTAACAGGGTCTAATGAAAAACTGTTTTTT. Combining the CDR3 with reference TRBV27 and TRBJ1-4 gives the whole variable domain EAQVTQNPRYLITVTGKKLTVTCSQNMNHEYMSWYRQDPGLGLRQIYYSMNVEVTDKGDVPEGYKVSRKEKRNFPLILESPSPNQTSLYFCASSLTGSNEKLFFGSGTQLSVL.

The chain links TRBV29-1 to TRBJ2-2; 8 bases are a match to TRBD1. V lost 0 bases to trimming and J lost 6 bases; unmatched junction nucleotides: 6. This CDR3 comprises 15 residues. Germline CDR1 and CDR2: SQVTM and ANQGSEA. The CDR3 is CSVEEGTGSAGELFF. As DNA, the CDR3 is TGCAGCGTTGAAGAGGGGACAGGTTCGGCCGGGGAGCTGTTTTTT.

The chain has TRBV19 and TRBJ2-1; no reliable D call. Germline V gene lookup returns CDR1 LNHDA and CDR2 SQIVND (reference sequence). The V gene lost 8 bases and the J gene lost 6 bases, with 8 bases spanning the gap. This CDR3 spans 11 amino acids. The CDR3, as DNA: TGTGCCAGTTGGTGGGGCAATGAGCAGTTCTTC. Amino acid sequence: CASWWGNEQFF. Looking up the rest from reference TRBV19 and TRBJ2-1 gives the full variable domain: DGGITQSPKYLFRKEGQNVTLSCEQNLNHDAMYWYRQDPGQGLRLIYYSQIVNDFQKGDIAEGYSVSREKKESFPLTVTSAQKNPTAFYLCASWWGNEQFFGPGTRLTVL.

V gene TRBV9 combines with J gene TRBJ1-1; D call uncertain. This CDR3 comprises 13 residues. The V gene lost 3 bases and the J gene lost 3 bases, with 9 bases spanning the gap. Per germline, CDR1 SGDLS and CDR2 YYNGEE. CDR3 sequence: CASSEGGDTEAFF. DNA for the CDR3: TGTGCCAGCAGCGAGGGAGGTGACACTGAAGCTTTCTTT. Drawing the rest from reference TRBV9 and TRBJ1-1, the complete variable domain is DSGVTQTPKHLITATGQRVTLRCSPRSGDLSVYWYQQSLDQGLQFLIQYYNGEERAKGNILERFSAQQFPDLHSELNLSSLELGDSALYFCASSEGGDTEAFFGQGTRLTVV.

This clone has only one observation. The chain couples TRBV5-4 to TRBJ1-4; D remains unclear. From germline, CDR1 is SGHNT and CDR2 YYREEE (reference sequence). The CDR3 covers 14 residues. V was cut by 6 bases and J by 7 bases, with 16 bases left in between. The CDR3, as DNA: TGTGCCAGCACCCGAGGGCAGAATGGTGAAAAACTGTTTTTT. Translating it yields CASTRGQNGEKLFF.

In its sample, this clone was seen once. V is TRBV27 and J is TRBJ2-6; D perhaps matches TRBD1 (5 bases). With 6 bases removed from V and 0 bases from J, the gap between germline ends came to 9 bases. The CDR3 has 15 residues. Germline CDR1 MNHEY, CDR2 SMNVEV (reference sequence). CDR3 in DNA: TGTGCCAGCAGCTCCGACAGCTCTGGGGCCAACGTCCTGACTTTC. Translating it yields CASSSDSSGANVLTF.

The rearrangement joins TRBV28 to TRBJ1-4; D is undetermined. This CDR3 region has 15 residues. V gave up 5 bases and J gave up 6 bases, with 16 bases separating them. Germline V gene sequence: CDR1 MDHEN, CDR2 SYDVKM. The CDR3 sequence: CASSPWTDLDEKLFF. The CDR3 DNA follows: TGTGCCAGCAGTCCATGGACGGACCTTGATGAAAAACTGTTTTTT.

This chain uses TRBV11-2 with TRBJ2-1; 11 nucleotides line up with TRBD2. Germline loops: CDR1 SGHAT, CDR2 FQNNGV. The CDR3 totals 15 residues. After removal of 2 bases from V and 5 bases from J, the junction contained 2 bases not matched to a gene. This chain's CDR3 is CASSLLLAGDNEQFF. The CDR3 DNA follows: TGTGCCAGCAGCTTATTACTAGCGGGAGACAATGAGCAGTTCTTC. Full variable domain (outside the CDR3, taken from reference TRBV11-2 and TRBJ2-1): EAGVAQSPRYKIIEKRQSVAFWCNPISGHATLYWYQQILGQGPKLLIQFQNNGVVDDSQLPKDRFSAERLKGVDSTLKIQPAKLEDSAVYLCASSLLLAGDNEQFFGPGTRLTVL.

J is TRBJ1-5 and V is TRBV7-6; tentative D call: TRBD1 (5 bases). The CDR3 spans 14 residues. V was pared by 2 bases and J by 6 bases, with 11 bases between. Germline-derived CDR1 and CDR2 are SGHVS and FNYEAQ. In nucleotides, the CDR3 is TGTGCCAGCAGCTTATTTGACAGAACTCAGCCCCAGCATTTT. Residues: CASSLFDRTQPQHF. The variable domain in full, completed from reference TRBV7-6 and TRBJ1-5, reads GAGVSQSPRYKVTKRGQDVALRCDPISGHVSLYWYRQALGQGPEFLTYFNYEAQQDKSGLPNDRFSAERPEGSISTLTIQRTEQRDSAMYRCASSLFDRTQPQHFGDGTRLSIL.

The J gene is TRBJ2-7, the V gene TRBV2; no clear D gene. With 6 bases removed from V and 5 bases from J, the gap between germline ends came to 14 bases. Germline CDR1 SNHLY, CDR2 FYNNEI. The CDR3 is 13 amino acids. The CDR3 DNA is TGTGCCAGCAGCCCCGCGATGGGCCACGAGCAGTACTTC. Amino acid sequence: CASSPAMGHEQYF.

The chain combines TRBV19 with TRBJ2-7, with D possibly matching TRBD1 (6 bases). This CDR3 contains 13 residues. CDR1 is LNHDA, CDR2 SQIVND, per germline (reference sequence). The V and J ends lost 4 bases and 4 bases respectively, with 11 bases between them. Written as DNA, the CDR3 is TGTGCCAGTAGTACAACCACAGGGTACGAGCAGTACTTC. Protein: CASSTTTGYEQYF.

In this sample, this clone turned up a few times. The rearrangement links TRBV2 to TRBJ2-7; D call uncertain. The CDR3 is 11 residues long. Germline V gene sequence: CDR1 SNHLY, CDR2 FYNNEI. V lost 7 bases and J lost 3, with 7 bases in between. CDR3 sequence: CASKTSYEQYF. The DNA for the CDR3 is TGTGCCAGCAAGACGAGCTACGAGCAGTACTTC.